One sample yielded the 27 T cell receptor beta chains listed below, sequenced in a study of beta chain features in type 1 diabetes. Study results and caveats: Type 1 diabetes patients showed a moderate but significant shortening of TCRB CDR3s in all four CD4+ subsets.

As every portion of the isolated RNA was reverse transcribed, the sequencing read expressed TCRB transcripts. The table came from immunoSEQ multiplex PCR; TCRdb's copy has only in-frame clones and leaves some out. The repertoire holds more than 550,000 clones, with over 12% as singletons. Their antigen targets remain unknown. The sample taken for sequencing was naive CD4+ T cells from blood. The origin of the receptors is a man aged 18 to 29 with type 1 diabetes.

V usage is TRBV9 and J usage is TRBJ1-1; D gene uncertain. This CDR3 comprises 14 residues. The V end lost 0 bases, the J end lost 2 bases, and 8 bases lay between the germline ends. Germline lookup yields CDR1 SGDLS and CDR2 YYNGEE. The chain's CDR3 is CASSVGIDNTEAFF. The CDR3 coding sequence is TGTGCCAGCAGCGTAGGAATAGATAACACTGAAGCTTTCTTT.

This sequence joins TRBV18 and TRBJ1-1; TRBD1 is a possible D gene (5 bases). The germline gives CDR1 KGHSH, CDR2 LQKENI. V lost 3 bases to trimming and J lost 3 bases, with 11 bases between them. This CDR3 has 14 residues. The DNA for the CDR3 is TGTGCCAGCTCACCGGCTCAAGGGGACACTGAAGCTTTCTTT. Translation: CASSPAQGDTEAFF.

This clone was seen more than once but under ten times. The chain carries TRBV9 and TRBJ2-3, with 7 positions matching TRBD2. V dropped 0 bases and J dropped 0; count of bases not matched to a gene: 10. From germline, CDR1 is SGDLS and CDR2 YYNGEE. The length of the CDR3 is 18 residues. CDR3 sequence reads: CASSVAPSGSSSTDTQYF. The CDR3 nucleotides read TGTGCCAGCAGCGTAGCCCCTAGCGGATCCTCTAGCACAGATACGCAGTATTTT.

The V call is TRBV28, the J call TRBJ2-7; 7 bases line up with TRBD1. The trim removed 6 bases at V and 4 bases at J, leaving 9 bases unmatched. This CDR3 is 14 amino acids long. Per the germline V gene, CDR1 is MDHEN and CDR2 is SYDVKM. The CDR3 sequence: CASRKGASGYEQYF. DNA for the CDR3: TGTGCCAGCAGGAAGGGGGCGTCGGGGTACGAGCAGTACTTC.

The chain recombines TRBV9 with TRBJ1-4; D gene uncertain. The CDR3 covers 14 residues. Deletions cut 4 bases from V and 7 bases from J, with 14 bases between. Germline V CDR1 and CDR2: SGDLS, YYNGEE. CDR3 protein: CASSLGREGEKLFF. In nucleotides, the CDR3 is TGTGCCAGCAGCCTGGGGAGGGAGGGTGAAAAACTGTTTTTT.

Details on this clone: Different DNA sequences within this sample yield the same CDR3. The rearrangement uses TRBV20-1 and TRBJ2-7; D gene unclear. This CDR3 region has 11 residues. The V gene's germline CDR1 is DFQATT and CDR2 SNEGSKA (reference sequence). Trimming cost V 0 bases and J 2 bases, with 2 bases left between them. CDR3 coding DNA: TGCAGTGCTAGAGAGGCCTACGAGCAGTACTTC. It specifies CSAREAYEQYF.

The chain employs TRBV16 and TRBJ2-1, with 11 positions matching TRBD2. Germline V gives CDR1 KGHSY, CDR2 FQNENV. This CDR3 is built from 18 residues. Trimming cost V 4 bases and J 9 bases; bases outside gene matches: 17. The CDR3 region has the DNA TGTGCCAGCAGCCCTCCACCCTTAACTAGCGGGAGTGGGGGTGAGCAGTTCTTC. Translation: CASSPPPLTSGSGGEQFF.

V and J are TRBV15 and TRBJ2-5, with TRBD2 identical over 10 bases. V shed 4 bases, J shed 8 bases, and the junction held 4 bases outside the gene matches. The CDR3 covers 13 residues. Germline V gene sequence: CDR1 LNHNV, CDR2 YYDKDF (reference sequence). Here the CDR3 reads CATSKAGGPTQYF. CDR3 DNA sequence: TGTGCCACCAGCAAAGCGGGAGGGCCTACCCAGTACTTC.

The rearrangement uses TRBV5-4 and TRBJ2-1; possible D gene TRBD2, 6 bases. Trimming left V 0 bases short and J 3 bases short, with 7 bases between. This CDR3 is 14 amino acids long. CDR1 is SGHNT and CDR2 is YYREEE in the germline V gene (reference sequence). CDR3 in DNA: TGTGCCAGCAGCTTGGACGGGAGCTACAATGAGCAGTTCTTC. Its protein is CASSLDGSYNEQFF.

Only a few counts were recorded for this clone. The chain employs TRBV30 and TRBJ1-1, with a tentative D call TRBD1 (6 bases). The germline V and J ends were trimmed by 5 bases and 0 bases, with 13 bases remaining between them. There are 14 residues in the CDR3. From germline, CDR1 is GTSNPN and CDR2 SVGIG (reference sequence). The CDR3 protein is CAWGPQGMNTEAFF. The CDR3 DNA follows: TGTGCCTGGGGCCCGCAGGGGATGAACACTGAAGCTTTCTTT.

This clone was detected a few times. The V call is TRBV6-1, the J call TRBJ2-5, with D possibly TRBD2 on 6 matching bases. The germline V and J ends were trimmed by 2 bases and 3 bases, with 10 bases remaining between them. CDR1 is MNHNS, CDR2 SASEGT, per germline. The CDR3 is 14 amino acids. CDR3 DNA: TGTGCCAGCAGTGAATCGGGGGTTGAAGAGACCCAGTACTTC. Translated: CASSESGVEETQYF.

The chain carries TRBV7-9 and TRBJ2-7; maybe TRBD1 (6 bases). CDR1 SEHNR and CDR2 FQNEAQ come from the germline V gene (reference sequence). V was trimmed by 3 bases and J by 2 bases, leaving 11 bases between them. The CDR3 totals 14 residues. DNA of the CDR3: TGTGCCAGCAGCTTCAGGCAGGGGACCTACGAGCAGTACTTC. This encodes CASSFRQGTYEQYF.

This clone was seen a few times. J is TRBJ2-5 and V is TRBV7-9, with a possible D match to TRBD2 (6 bases). The germline V gene encodes CDR1 SEHNR and CDR2 FQNEAQ (reference sequence). V gave up 5 bases and J gave up 3 bases, with 19 bases separating them. The CDR3 is 16 residues long. The CDR3 DNA reads TGTGCCAGCAGCCCGCGGGGCAGTAACCAGAAAGAGACCCAGTACTTC. Translating it yields CASSPRGSNQKETQYF.

The chain couples TRBV29-1 to TRBJ2-5; 7 bases map to TRBD1. The junction had 6 bases not matched to a gene; V was cut back by 3 bases and J by 2 bases. CDR3 length: 14 amino acids. CDR1 is SQVTM, CDR2 ANQGSEA, per germline. Written as DNA, the CDR3 is TGCAGCGTTGACGGGACAGACCTACAAGAGACCCAGTACTTC. Protein: CSVDGTDLQETQYF.

This chain joins TRBV6-1 and TRBJ1-2, with D possibly TRBD1 on 6 matching bases. Germline V gene sequence: CDR1 MNHNS, CDR2 SASEGT. With 2 bases removed from V and 7 bases from J, the gap between germline ends came to 14 bases. The CDR3 extends over 14 amino acids. CDR3 amino acids: CASSELAGAVGYTF. The CDR3 region has the DNA TGTGCCAGCAGTGAACTAGCGGGGGCGGTTGGCTACACCTTC.

V is TRBV4-3 and J is TRBJ2-3; TRBD2 aligns across 7 bases. CDR1 LGHNA and CDR2 YSLEER come from the germline V gene. CDR3 length: 15 amino acids. The ends lost 0 bases at V and 4 bases at J; junction bases unmatched: 4. CDR3 in DNA: TGCGCCAGCAGCCAAGAACTGCTAGCGGCAGATACGCAGTATTTT. It specifies CASSQELLAADTQYF.

This clone was counted between two and nine times. The chain uses TRBV27 and TRBJ1-2, with D uncertain. The CDR3 has 13 amino acids. Trimming stripped 3 bases from V and 5 bases from J, with 10 bases between. Germline V gene data show CDR1 as MNHEY and CDR2 as SMNVEV (reference sequence). CDR3 DNA: TGTGCCAGCAGTTTGGGCCGGAGATATGGCTACACCTTC. Its protein product is CASSLGRRYGYTF.

This clone was detected a few times. The rearrangement joins TRBV18 to TRBJ2-1, with D unresolved. V was shortened by 3 bases and J by 2 bases, with 11 bases between the two germline ends. Germline V gives CDR1 KGHSH, CDR2 LQKENI. CDR3 size: 15 residues. CDR3 residues: CASSPPARPYNEQFF. The CDR3 DNA is TGTGCCAGCTCACCCCCAGCTCGTCCCTACAATGAGCAGTTCTTC.

This clone was detected many times. The rearrangement links TRBV14 to TRBJ2-7, with unresolved D. This CDR3 comprises 14 residues. In germline, CDR1 is SGHDN, CDR2 FVKESK. Trimming removed 1 base from V and 11 bases from J, with 18 bases in between. The CDR3 region has the DNA TGTGCCAGCAGCCAAGGCTCCGGACCACTCAAGGAGTACTTC. Translation: CASSQGSGPLKEYF.

This clone was observed a single time. The rearrangement uses TRBV6-1 and TRBJ2-2, with D possibly being TRBD1 (5 bases). This CDR3 contains 15 residues. The V gene's germline CDR1 is MNHNS and CDR2 SASEGT. With 7 bases removed from V and 7 bases from J, the gap between germline ends came to 19 bases. CDR3 loop: CASILLPGMVGELFF. The CDR3 DNA reads TGTGCCAGCATACTACTCCCAGGGATGGTCGGGGAGCTGTTTTTT.

The chain couples TRBV9 to TRBJ2-7; D call uncertain. The CDR3 sequence is 15 residues long. Trimming stripped 0 bases from V and 2 bases from J, with 12 bases between. Germline assignment: CDR1 SGDLS and CDR2 YYNGEE. The CDR3 region has the DNA TGTGCCAGCAGCGTAGGTCCACAATCCCCCTACGAGCAGTACTTC. Encoded protein: CASSVGPQSPYEQYF.

This clone was picked up a small number of times. The V gene is TRBV19, the J gene TRBJ1-5, with D perhaps TRBD1 (6 bases). V dropped 4 bases and J dropped 3 bases, with 19 bases sitting between them. The CDR3 covers 17 residues. CDR1 is LNHDA, CDR2 SQIVND, per germline (reference sequence). CDR3 residues: CASSTSTGWEHNQPQHF. CDR3 nucleotides: TGTGCCAGTAGTACATCTACAGGGTGGGAGCACAATCAGCCCCAGCATTTT. Full variable domain (remainder filled in from reference TRBV19 and TRBJ1-5): DGGITQSPKYLFRKEGQNVTLSCEQNLNHDAMYWYRQDPGQGLRLIYYSQIVNDFQKGDIAEGYSVSREKKESFPLTVTSAQKNPTAFYLCASSTSTGWEHNQPQHFGDGTRLSIL.

This clone has a handful of counts. V is TRBV6-5 and J is TRBJ2-2, with no clear D. Germline V gene lookup returns CDR1 MNHEY and CDR2 SVGAGI. The CDR3 covers 14 residues. V lost 3 bases and J lost 4, with 9 bases in between. CDR3 region: CASSYRPLTGELFF. The CDR3 nucleotides are TGTGCCAGCAGTTATCGACCCCTCACCGGGGAGCTGTTTTTT.

This clone has only a few counts. V usage is TRBV29-1 and J usage is TRBJ1-1; no firm D call. Germline-derived CDR1 and CDR2 are SQVTM and ANQGSEA. The CDR3 extends over 13 amino acids. Trimming shortened V by 5 bases and J by 1 base, and 11 bases separated the two germline ends. The CDR3 region has the DNA TGCAGCGTTCTTCCGGGAGCGAACACTGAAGCTTTCTTT. Translating gives CSVLPGANTEAFF.

The V call is TRBV25-1, the J call TRBJ2-4, with a tentative D call TRBD1 (5 bases). Germline CDR1 is MGHDK and CDR2 is SYGVNS. V lost 1 base to trimming and J lost 9 bases, with 16 bases between them. The CDR3 sequence is 15 residues long. The CDR3 DNA sequence: TGTGCCAGCAGTGAATTTTCCCCAGGGTTGGGCATTCAGTACTTC. Translated: CASSEFSPGLGIQYF.

The chain employs TRBV10-2 and TRBJ2-7; 11 bases line up with TRBD2. CDR1 and CDR2 (germline): WSHSY, SAAADI. The CDR3 loop spans 14 amino acids. The V and J ends lost 5 bases and 4 bases, in that order; junction bases with no gene match: 4. CDR3 amino acids: CASSQTSGNYEQYF. The CDR3 region has the DNA TGCGCCAGCAGTCAGACTAGCGGGAATTACGAGCAGTACTTC.

Only a few counts were recorded for this clone. J is TRBJ1-5 and V is TRBV7-8, with TRBD1 matching 9 bases. V lost 1 base to trimming and J lost 7 bases; unmatched junction nucleotides: 5. Germline V lookup: CDR1 SGHVS, CDR2 FQNEAQ. The CDR3 is 15 amino acids. This chain's CDR3 is CASSLEGTGWQPQHF. CDR3 DNA sequence: TGTGCCAGCAGCTTAGAAGGGACAGGGTGGCAGCCCCAGCATTTT.